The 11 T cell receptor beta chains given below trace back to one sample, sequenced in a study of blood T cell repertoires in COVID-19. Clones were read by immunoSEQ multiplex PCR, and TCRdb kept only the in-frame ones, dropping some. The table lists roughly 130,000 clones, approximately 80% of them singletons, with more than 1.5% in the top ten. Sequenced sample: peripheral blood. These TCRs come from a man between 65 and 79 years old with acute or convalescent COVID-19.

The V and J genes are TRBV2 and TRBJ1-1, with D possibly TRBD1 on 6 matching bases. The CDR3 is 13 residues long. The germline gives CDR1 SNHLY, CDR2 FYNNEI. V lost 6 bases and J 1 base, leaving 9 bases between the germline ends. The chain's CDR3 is CASRRTENTEAFF. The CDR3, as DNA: TGTGCCAGCAGGAGGACAGAGAACACTGAAGCTTTCTTT.

The CDR3 region is CASSSGSQETQYF. In DNA, the CDR3 is TGTGCCAGCTCCTCCGGGTCCCAAGAGACCCAGTACTTC. The chain uses TRBV18 and TRBJ2-5, with unresolved D. The CDR3 consists of 13 residues. V was shortened by 6 bases and J by 1 base, with 9 bases between the two germline ends. CDR1 is KGHSH, CDR2 LQKENI, per germline.

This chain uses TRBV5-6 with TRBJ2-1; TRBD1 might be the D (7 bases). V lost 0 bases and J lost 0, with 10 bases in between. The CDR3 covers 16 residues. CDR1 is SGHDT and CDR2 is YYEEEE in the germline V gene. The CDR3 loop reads CASSLDRGGSYNEQFF. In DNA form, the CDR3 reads TGTGCCAGCAGCTTGGACAGGGGAGGCTCCTACAATGAGCAGTTCTTC.

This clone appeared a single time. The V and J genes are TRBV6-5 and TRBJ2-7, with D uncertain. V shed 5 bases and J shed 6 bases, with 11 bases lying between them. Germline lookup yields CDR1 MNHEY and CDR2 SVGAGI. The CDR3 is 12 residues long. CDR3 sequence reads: CASSPTQIEQYF. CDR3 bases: TGTGCCAGCAGTCCGACACAGATCGAGCAGTACTTC.

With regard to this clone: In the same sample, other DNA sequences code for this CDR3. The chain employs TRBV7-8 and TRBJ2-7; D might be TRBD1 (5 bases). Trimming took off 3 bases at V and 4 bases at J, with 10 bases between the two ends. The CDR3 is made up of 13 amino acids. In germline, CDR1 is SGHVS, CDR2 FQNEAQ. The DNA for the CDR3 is TGTGCCAGCAGCTTGGACACCCTATACGAGCAGTACTTC. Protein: CASSLDTLYEQYF.

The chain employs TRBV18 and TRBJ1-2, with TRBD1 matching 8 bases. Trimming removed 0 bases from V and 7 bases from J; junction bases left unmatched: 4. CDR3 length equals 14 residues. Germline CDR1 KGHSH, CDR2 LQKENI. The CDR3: CASSPPNDRGGYTF. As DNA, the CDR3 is TGTGCCAGCTCACCACCCAACGACAGGGGTGGCTACACCTTC.

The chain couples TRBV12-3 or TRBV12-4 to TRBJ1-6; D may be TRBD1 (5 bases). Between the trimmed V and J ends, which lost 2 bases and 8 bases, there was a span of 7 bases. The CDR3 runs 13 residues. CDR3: CASSLWGDSPLHF. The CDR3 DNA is TGTGCCAGCAGTTTATGGGGGGATTCACCCCTCCACTTT.

The CDR3 DNA sequence: TGCAGCGTTGAAGATCTATTGGGGGGTCGAGAGACCCAGTACTTC. It is translated as CSVEDLLGGRETQYF. This chain uses TRBV29-1 with TRBJ2-5, with a tentative D call TRBD2 (6 bases). There are 15 residues in the CDR3. Germline CDR1 and CDR2: SQVTM and ANQGSEA. Trimming removed 0 bases from V and 4 bases from J, with 15 bases in between.

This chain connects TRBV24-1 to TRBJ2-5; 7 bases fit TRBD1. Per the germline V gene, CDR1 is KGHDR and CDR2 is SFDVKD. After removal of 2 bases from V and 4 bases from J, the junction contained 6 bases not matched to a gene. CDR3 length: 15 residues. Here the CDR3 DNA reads TGTGCCACCAGTGATTCCAGGGGGTCAGGAGAGACCCAGTACTTC. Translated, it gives CATSDSRGSGETQYF.

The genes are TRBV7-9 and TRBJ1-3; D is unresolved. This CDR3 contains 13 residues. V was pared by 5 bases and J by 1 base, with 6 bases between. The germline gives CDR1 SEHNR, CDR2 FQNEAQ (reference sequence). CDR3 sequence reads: CASSLGSGNTIYF. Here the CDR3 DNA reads TGTGCCAGCAGCCTCGGGTCTGGAAACACCATATATTTT.

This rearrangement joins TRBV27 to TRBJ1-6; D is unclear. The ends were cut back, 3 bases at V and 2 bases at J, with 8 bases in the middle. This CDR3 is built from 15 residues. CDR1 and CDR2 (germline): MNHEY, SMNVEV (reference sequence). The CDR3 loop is CASSFEGPYNSPLHF. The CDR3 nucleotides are TGTGCCAGCAGTTTCGAGGGCCCCTATAATTCACCCCTCCACTTT.